This is a list of T cell receptor beta chains from one sample in a study of T cell responses to AZD1222 COVID-19 vaccine. TCRdb's table, derived via immunoSEQ multiplex PCR, lists solely in-frame clones and lacks some. The sample lists 130,000 to 150,000 clones; 90% were seen once. The sample here was peripheral blood, taken on day 0 of AZD1222 vaccination. Source of these receptors: an adult in good health. Each CDR3 is given with its conserved first and last residue. A D gene is named only where the DNA matches it firmly. Clone sizes are given selectively: once, few, many, or a class where the clone is expanded.

D gene	V gene	J gene	clone size	CDR3 protein	CDR3 DNA
.	TRBV6-6	TRBJ2-2	.	CASRSSTNTGELFF	TGTGCCAGCAGGTCCAGCACCAACACCGGGGAGCTGTTTTTT
TRBD1	TRBV29-1	TRBJ2-7	.	CSVEDGETGGYEQYF	TGCAGCGTTGAAGATGGAGAGACAGGGGGCTACGAGCAGTACTTC
TRBD2	TRBV7-9	TRBJ2-7	once	CASSSPLAESYEQYF	TGTGCCAGCAGCTCTCCTCTAGCGGAGTCCTACGAGCAGTACTTC
.	TRBV5-6	TRBJ2-7	.	CASSSAQGTYEQYF	TGTGCCAGCAGCAGCGCACAGGGAACCTACGAGCAGTACTTC
.	TRBV6-2/TRBV6-3	TRBJ2-1	.	CASSYSTRTYNEQFF	TGTGCCAGCAGTTACTCGACCCGGACCTACAATGAGCAGTTCTTC
.	TRBV19	TRBJ1-4	.	CASRPGGAAGEEKLFF	TGTGCCAGTCGGCCCGGGGGCGCGGCAGGGGAAGAAAAACTGTTTTTT
TRBD2	TRBV11-2	TRBJ2-1	.	CASSPIAGGPYNEQFF	TGTGCCAGCAGCCCGATAGCGGGAGGGCCCTACAATGAGCAGTTCTTC
.	TRBV6-5	TRBJ2-3	.	CASSLGGGTDTQYF	TGTGCCAGCAGCCTTGGGGGTGGCACAGATACGCAGTATTTT
TRBD2	TRBV5-3	TRBJ2-1	.	CARSLEFGGVPYNEQFF	TGTGCCAGAAGCTTGGAGTTTGGGGGGGTCCCCTACAATGAGCAGTTCTTC
TRBD1	TRBV7-2	TRBJ1-3	.	CASSSAGTGGISGNTIYF	TGTGCCAGCAGCTCAGCCGGGACAGGGGGCATCTCTGGAAACACCATATATTTT
.	TRBV5-1	TRBJ2-1	.	CASSLVGGQLYNEQFF	TGCGCCAGCAGCTTGGTGGGGGGGCAGCTTTACAATGAGCAGTTCTTC
.	TRBV5-5	TRBJ2-7	.	CASSLTQGAYEQYF	TGTGCCAGCAGCTTGACACAAGGAGCTTACGAGCAGTACTTC
.	TRBV5-1	TRBJ2-1	.	CASSLVGTDYNEQFF	TGCGCCAGCAGCTTGGTGGGGACGGATTACAATGAGCAGTTCTTC
TRBD1	TRBV25-1	TRBJ2-1	.	CASSEARDRDYNEQFF	TGTGCCAGCAGTGAAGCCAGGGACAGGGACTACAATGAGCAGTTCTTC
.	TRBV7-6	TRBJ1-6	.	CASSLEVQAGYNSPLHF	TGTGCCAGCAGCTTAGAAGTCCAGGCCGGTTATAATTCACCCCTCCACTTT
TRBD1	TRBV2	TRBJ1-5	.	CASSPDRGLVQPQHF	TGTGCCAGCAGTCCGGACAGGGGTTTGGTTCAGCCCCAGCATTTT
TRBD2	TRBV27	TRBJ2-1	few	CASRGTSGRDEQFF	TGTGCCAGCAGGGGGACTAGCGGGAGGGACGAGCAGTTCTTC
.	TRBV12-5	TRBJ1-4	.	CASALDSINEKLFF	TGTGCTAGTGCTCTAGACAGCATTAATGAAAAACTGTTTTTT
TRBD2	TRBV9	TRBJ2-5	.	CASSVDASGGLQETQYF	TGTGCCAGCAGCGTAGACGCTAGCGGGGGCCTTCAAGAGACCCAGTACTTC
.	TRBV5-1	TRBJ2-5	.	CASSLSGTVETQYF	TGCGCCAGCAGCTTGTCGGGTACAGTGGAGACCCAGTACTTC
TRBD2	TRBV4-2	TRBJ2-7	.	CASSQESSGTVMYF	TGTGCCAGCAGCCAAGAGTCTAGCGGGACGGTCATGTACTTC
.	TRBV9	TRBJ1-1	.	CASSVGMGDFTEAFF	TGTGCCAGCAGCGTAGGGATGGGGGATTTCACTGAAGCTTTCTTT
TRBD1	TRBV18	TRBJ1-2	few	CASSLDRDYGYTF	TGTGCCAGCTCCCTCGACAGGGACTATGGCTACACCTTC
.	TRBV13	TRBJ1-3	.	CASSHRDGLSGNTIYF	TGTGCCAGCAGCCACCGGGATGGACTCTCTGGAAACACCATATATTTT
TRBD1	TRBV7-2	TRBJ1-3	.	CASSYRGLDGNTIYF	TGTGCCAGCAGCTACAGGGGGCTGGACGGAAACACCATATATTTT
TRBD2	TRBV19	TRBJ2-1	.	CASSIEAGARYEQFF	TGTGCCAGTAGTATTGAAGCGGGAGCCCGGTATGAGCAGTTCTTC
TRBD1	TRBV5-1	TRBJ2-7	.	CASSSEGTGSHEQYF	TGCGCCAGCAGCTCGGAAGGGACAGGGTCCCACGAGCAGTACTTC
TRBD2	TRBV11-3	TRBJ2-5	.	CASSRLATQETQYF	TGTGCCAGCAGCCGACTAGCGACCCAAGAGACCCAGTACTTC
.	TRBV21-1	TRBJ1-2	many	CASSKEQGDGYTF	TGTGCCAGCAGCAAAGAACAGGGCGATGGCTACACCTTC
.	TRBV2	TRBJ2-3	.	CASTPWTGGTDTQYF	TGTGCCAGCACCCCTTGGACGGGGGGCACAGATACGCAGTATTTT
.	TRBV14	TRBJ1-1	.	CASRDPGTYTEAFF	TGTGCCAGCAGGGACCCCGGGACTTACACTGAAGCTTTCTTT
.	TRBV30	TRBJ1-2	.	CAWSVGGYGYTF	TGTGCCTGGAGTGTAGGGGGATATGGCTACACCTTC
TRBD2	TRBV11-2	TRBJ2-5	.	CASSPQGLAGVAETQYF	TGTGCCAGCAGCCCCCAGGGACTAGCGGGGGTGGCAGAGACCCAGTACTTC
.	TRBV5-4	TRBJ1-3	.	CASSLAGGNTIYF	TGTGCCAGCAGCTTGGCGGGTGGAAACACCATATATTTT
TRBD2	TRBV9	TRBJ2-5	once	CASSVGTSGIETQYF	TGTGCCAGCAGCGTAGGGACTAGCGGGATTGAGACCCAGTACTTC
.	TRBV6-5	TRBJ1-3	.	CASSFEEDSGNTIYF	TGTGCCAGCAGTTTTGAGGAAGACTCTGGAAACACCATATATTTT
.	TRBV23-1	TRBJ2-5	.	CASSQPTIPRETQYF	TGCGCCAGCAGTCAACCAACTATTCCAAGAGAGACCCAGTACTTC
TRBD2	TRBV5-1	TRBJ2-2	once	CASSQGTSVKLFF	TGCGCCAGCAGCCAAGGGACTAGTGTTAAGCTGTTTTTT
.	TRBV5-5	TRBJ1-1	.	CASSLSTEMWSEAFF	TGTGCCAGCAGCCTTTCGACGGAGATGTGGTCTGAAGCTTTCTTT
.	TRBV7-9	TRBJ1-1	.	CASSLDLPNTEAFF	TGTGCCAGCAGCTTAGACCTCCCGAACACTGAAGCTTTCTTT
TRBD1	TRBV14	TRBJ2-1	.	CASSQVGRQGYNEQFF	TGTGCCAGCAGCCAAGTTGGTAGACAGGGATACAATGAGCAGTTCTTC
TRBD2	TRBV5-1	TRBJ2-7	.	CASTLTSGVSYEQYF	TGCGCCAGCACCTTAACTAGCGGGGTCTCCTACGAGCAGTACTTC
.	TRBV10-2	TRBJ1-1	.	CASSDPRAVGREAFF	TGCGCCAGCAGTGACCCAAGGGCGGTGGGCCGTGAAGCTTTCTTT
.	TRBV27	TRBJ2-5	.	CASSSFRRVTLRETQYF	TGTGCCAGCAGTTCATTTAGACGGGTAACCCTCCGAGAGACCCAGTACTTC
.	TRBV12-3/TRBV12-4	TRBJ2-7	.	CASSLGVPYEQYF	TGTGCCAGCAGTCTGGGGGTACCCTACGAGCAGTACTTC
.	TRBV5-1	TRBJ1-1	.	CASSLAGAWGTEAFF	TGCGCCAGCAGCTTGGCCGGGGCTTGGGGTACTGAAGCTTTCTTT